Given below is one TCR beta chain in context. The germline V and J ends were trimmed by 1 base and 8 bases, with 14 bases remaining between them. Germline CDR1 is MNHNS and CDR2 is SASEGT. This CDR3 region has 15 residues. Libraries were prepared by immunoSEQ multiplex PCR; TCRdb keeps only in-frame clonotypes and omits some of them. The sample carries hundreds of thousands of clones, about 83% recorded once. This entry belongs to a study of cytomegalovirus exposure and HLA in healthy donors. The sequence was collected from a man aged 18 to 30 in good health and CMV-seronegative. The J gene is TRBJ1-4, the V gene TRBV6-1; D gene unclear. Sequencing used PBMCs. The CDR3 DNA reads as TGTGCCAGCAGTGAAGTTGAGGGTCACGGGGAAAAACTGTTTTTT. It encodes CASSEVEGHGEKLFF.